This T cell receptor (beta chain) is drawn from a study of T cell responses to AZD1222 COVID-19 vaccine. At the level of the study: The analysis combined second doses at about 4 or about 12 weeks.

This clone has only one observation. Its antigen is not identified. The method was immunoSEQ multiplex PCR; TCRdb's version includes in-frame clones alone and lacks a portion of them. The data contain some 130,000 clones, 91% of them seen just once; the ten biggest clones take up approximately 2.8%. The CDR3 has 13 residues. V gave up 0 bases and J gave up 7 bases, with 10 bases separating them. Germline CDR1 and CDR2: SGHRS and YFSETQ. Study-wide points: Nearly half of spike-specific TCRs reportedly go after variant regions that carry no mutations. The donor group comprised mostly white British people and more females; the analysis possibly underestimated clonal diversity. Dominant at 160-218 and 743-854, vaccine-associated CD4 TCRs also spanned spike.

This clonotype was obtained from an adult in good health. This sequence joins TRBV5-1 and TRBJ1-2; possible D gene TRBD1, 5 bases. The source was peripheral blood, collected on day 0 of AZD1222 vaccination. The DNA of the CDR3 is TGCGCCAGCAGCTTGGAGCGGGACTCTGGCTACACCTTC. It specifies CASSLERDSGYTF.